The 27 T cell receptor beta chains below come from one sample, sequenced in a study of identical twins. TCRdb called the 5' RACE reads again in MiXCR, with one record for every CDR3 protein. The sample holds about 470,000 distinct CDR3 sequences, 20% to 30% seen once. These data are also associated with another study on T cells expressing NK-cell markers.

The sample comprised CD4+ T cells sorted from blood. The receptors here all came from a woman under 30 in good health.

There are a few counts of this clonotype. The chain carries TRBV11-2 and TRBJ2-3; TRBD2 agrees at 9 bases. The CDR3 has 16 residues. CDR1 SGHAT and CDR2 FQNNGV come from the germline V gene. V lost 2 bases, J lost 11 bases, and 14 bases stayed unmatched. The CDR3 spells CASSLKKRGVPIGQYF. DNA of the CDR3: TGTGCCAGCAGCTTAAAGAAGCGGGGGGTCCCAATCGGGCAGTATTTT.

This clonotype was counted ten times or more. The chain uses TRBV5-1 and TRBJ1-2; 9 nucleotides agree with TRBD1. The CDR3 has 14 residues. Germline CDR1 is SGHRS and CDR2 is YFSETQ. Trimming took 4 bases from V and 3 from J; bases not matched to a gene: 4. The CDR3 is CASSRDRGYYGYTF. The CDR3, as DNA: TGCGCCAGCAGCCGAGACAGGGGGTACTATGGCTACACCTTC.

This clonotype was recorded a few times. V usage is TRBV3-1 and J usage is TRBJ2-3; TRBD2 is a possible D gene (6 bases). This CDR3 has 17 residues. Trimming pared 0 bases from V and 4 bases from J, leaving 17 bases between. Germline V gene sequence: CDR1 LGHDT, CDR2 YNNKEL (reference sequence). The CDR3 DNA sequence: TGTGCCAGCAGCCAAGATCCCACGGGAGTAGGGCCAGATACGCAGTATTTT. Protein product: CASSQDPTGVGPDTQYF.

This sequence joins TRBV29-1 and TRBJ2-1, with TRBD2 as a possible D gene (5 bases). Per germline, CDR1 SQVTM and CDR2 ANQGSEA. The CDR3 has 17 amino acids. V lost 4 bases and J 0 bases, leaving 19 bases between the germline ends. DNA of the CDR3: TGCAGCGTTGTGCCAGCGGCCTATTCCCCCTCCTACAATGAGCAGTTCTTC. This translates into CSVVPAAYSPSYNEQFF.

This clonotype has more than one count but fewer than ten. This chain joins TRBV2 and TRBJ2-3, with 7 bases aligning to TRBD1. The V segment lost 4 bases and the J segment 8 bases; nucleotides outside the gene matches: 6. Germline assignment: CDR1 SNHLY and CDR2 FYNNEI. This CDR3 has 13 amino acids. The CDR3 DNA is TGTGCCAGCAGTGGGGGACAGAGTGCTACGCAGTATTTT. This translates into CASSGGQSATQYF. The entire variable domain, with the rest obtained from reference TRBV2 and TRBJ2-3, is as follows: EPEVTQTPSHQVTQMGQEVILRCVPISNHLYFYWYRQILGQKVEFLVSFYNNEISEKSEIFDDQFSVERPDGSNFTLKIRSTKLEDSAMYFCASSGGQSATQYFGPGTRLTVL.

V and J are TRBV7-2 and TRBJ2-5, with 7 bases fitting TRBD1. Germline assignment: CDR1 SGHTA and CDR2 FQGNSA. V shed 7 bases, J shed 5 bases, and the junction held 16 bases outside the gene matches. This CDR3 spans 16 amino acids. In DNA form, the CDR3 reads TGTGCCAGCACCCGAGGCCCTCAGGGGGACCGGGAGACCCAGTACTTC. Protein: CASTRGPQGDRETQYF.

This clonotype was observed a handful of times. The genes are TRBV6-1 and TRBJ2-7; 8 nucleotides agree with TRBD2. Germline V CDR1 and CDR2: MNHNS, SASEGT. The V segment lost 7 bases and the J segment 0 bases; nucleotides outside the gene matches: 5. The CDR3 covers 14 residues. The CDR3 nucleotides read TGTGCCAGCACCGGGGGGGGGAACTCCTACGAGCAGTACTTC. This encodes CASTGGGNSYEQYF.

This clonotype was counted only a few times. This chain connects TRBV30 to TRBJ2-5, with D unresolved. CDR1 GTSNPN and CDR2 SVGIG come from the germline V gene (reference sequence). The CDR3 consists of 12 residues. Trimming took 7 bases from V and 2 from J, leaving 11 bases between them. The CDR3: CAFDSPQETQYF. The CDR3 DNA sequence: TGTGCCTTTGACTCACCTCAAGAGACCCAGTACTTC.

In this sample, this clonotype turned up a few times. Here the CDR3 DNA reads TGTGCCACCGACGAAACACTAGCGGGATCAGATACGCAGTATTTT. It is translated as CATDETLAGSDTQYF. The V and J genes are TRBV6-2 or TRBV6-3 and TRBJ2-3, with 10 bases that match TRBD2. The CDR3 length is 15 residues. Trimming cost V 10 bases and J 4 bases; bases outside gene matches: 11. Germline V gene lookup returns CDR1 MNHEY and CDR2 SVGEGT.

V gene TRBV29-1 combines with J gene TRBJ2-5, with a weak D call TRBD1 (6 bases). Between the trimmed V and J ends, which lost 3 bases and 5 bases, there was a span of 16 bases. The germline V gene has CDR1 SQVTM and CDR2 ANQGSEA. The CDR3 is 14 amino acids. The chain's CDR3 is CSVDLGQSGETQYF. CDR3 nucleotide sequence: TGCAGCGTTGACCTCGGACAGAGTGGGGAGACCCAGTACTTC.

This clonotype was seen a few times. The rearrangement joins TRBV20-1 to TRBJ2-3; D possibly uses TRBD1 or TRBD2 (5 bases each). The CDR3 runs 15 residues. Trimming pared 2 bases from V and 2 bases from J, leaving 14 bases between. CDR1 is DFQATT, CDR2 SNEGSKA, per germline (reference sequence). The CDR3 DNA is TGCAGTGCTAGACTTGGACGGGACCTCACAGATACGCAGTATTTT. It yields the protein CSARLGRDLTDTQYF.

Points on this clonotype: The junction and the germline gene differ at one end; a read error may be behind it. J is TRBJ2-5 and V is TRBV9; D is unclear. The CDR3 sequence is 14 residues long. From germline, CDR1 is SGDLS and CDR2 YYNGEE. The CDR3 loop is CASSVDPGKETQYF. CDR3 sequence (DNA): TGTGCCAGCAGCGTAGACCCAGGCAAAGAGACCCAATACTTC.

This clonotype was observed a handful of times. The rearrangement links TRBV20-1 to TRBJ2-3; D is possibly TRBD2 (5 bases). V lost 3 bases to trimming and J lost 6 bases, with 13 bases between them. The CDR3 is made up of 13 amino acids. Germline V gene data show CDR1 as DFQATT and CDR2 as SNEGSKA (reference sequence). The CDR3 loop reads CSASRPSGDTQYF. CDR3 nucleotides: TGCAGTGCTAGTCGGCCCTCGGGGGATACGCAGTATTTT.

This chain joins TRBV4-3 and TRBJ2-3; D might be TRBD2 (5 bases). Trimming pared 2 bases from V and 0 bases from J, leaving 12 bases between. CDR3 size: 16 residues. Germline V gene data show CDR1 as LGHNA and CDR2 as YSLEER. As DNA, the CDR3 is TGCGCCAGCAGCCAAACTTTTGCGGGTAGCACAGATACGCAGTATTTT. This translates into CASSQTFAGSTDTQYF.

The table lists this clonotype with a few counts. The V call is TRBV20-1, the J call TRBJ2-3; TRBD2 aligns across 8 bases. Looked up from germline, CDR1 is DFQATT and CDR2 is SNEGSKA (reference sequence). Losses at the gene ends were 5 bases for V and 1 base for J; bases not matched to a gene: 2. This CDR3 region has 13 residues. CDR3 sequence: CSAPTSGTDTQYF. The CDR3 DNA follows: TGCAGTGCTCCGACTAGCGGCACAGATACGCAGTATTTT.

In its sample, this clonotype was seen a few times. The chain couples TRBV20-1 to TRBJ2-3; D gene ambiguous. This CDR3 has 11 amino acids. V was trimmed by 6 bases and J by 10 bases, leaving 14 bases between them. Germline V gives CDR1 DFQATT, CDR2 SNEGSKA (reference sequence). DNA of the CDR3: TGCAGTGCCCCCCTTCAGCGCGCGCAGTATTTT. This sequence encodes CSAPLQRAQYF.

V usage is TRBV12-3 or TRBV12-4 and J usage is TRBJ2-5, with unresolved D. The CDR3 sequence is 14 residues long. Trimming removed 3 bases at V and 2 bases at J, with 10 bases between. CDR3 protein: CASSFEGRQETQYF. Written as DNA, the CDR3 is TGTGCCAGCAGTTTCGAAGGTCGGCAAGAGACCCAGTACTTC.

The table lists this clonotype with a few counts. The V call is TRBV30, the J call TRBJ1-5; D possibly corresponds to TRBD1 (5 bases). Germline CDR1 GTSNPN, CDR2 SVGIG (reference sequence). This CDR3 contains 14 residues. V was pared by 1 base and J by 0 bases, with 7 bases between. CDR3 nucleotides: TGTGCCTGGAGTGGGGGGAATAGCAATCAGCCCCAGCATTTT. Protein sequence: CAWSGGNSNQPQHF. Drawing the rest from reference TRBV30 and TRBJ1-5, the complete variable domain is SQTIHQWPATLVQPVGSPLSLECTVEGTSNPNLYWYRQAAGRGLQLLFYSVGIGQISSEVPQNLSASRPQDRQFILSSKKLLLSDSGFYLCAWSGGNSNQPQHFGDGTRLSIL.

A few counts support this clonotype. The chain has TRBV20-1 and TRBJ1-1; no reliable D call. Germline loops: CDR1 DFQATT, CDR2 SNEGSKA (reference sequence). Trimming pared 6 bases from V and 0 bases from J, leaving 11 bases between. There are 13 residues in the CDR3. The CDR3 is CSASTTLNTEAFF. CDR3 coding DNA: TGCAGTGCGTCTACCACTCTGAACACTGAAGCTTTCTTT.

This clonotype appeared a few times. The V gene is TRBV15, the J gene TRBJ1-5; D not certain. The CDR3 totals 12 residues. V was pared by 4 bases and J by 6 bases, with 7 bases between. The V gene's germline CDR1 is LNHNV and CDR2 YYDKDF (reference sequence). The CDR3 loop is CATSKPRQPQHF. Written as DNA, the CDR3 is TGTGCCACCAGCAAGCCCCGTCAGCCCCAGCATTTT.

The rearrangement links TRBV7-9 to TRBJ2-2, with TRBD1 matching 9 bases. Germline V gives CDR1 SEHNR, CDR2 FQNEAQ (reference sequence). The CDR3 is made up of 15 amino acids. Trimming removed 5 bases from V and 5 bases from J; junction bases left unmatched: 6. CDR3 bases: TGTGCCAGCAGCCCTCCCGGACAGGGGACCGGGGAGCTGTTTTTT. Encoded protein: CASSPPGQGTGELFF.

CDR3 protein: CASSYEGQQAFF. The DNA for the CDR3 is TGTGCCAGCAGTTACGAAGGACAGCAAGCTTTCTTT. The chain employs TRBV12-3 or TRBV12-4 and TRBJ1-1, with D perhaps matching TRBD1 (6 bases). Trimming took off 4 bases at V and 9 bases at J, with 12 bases between the two ends. The CDR3 runs to 12 residues.

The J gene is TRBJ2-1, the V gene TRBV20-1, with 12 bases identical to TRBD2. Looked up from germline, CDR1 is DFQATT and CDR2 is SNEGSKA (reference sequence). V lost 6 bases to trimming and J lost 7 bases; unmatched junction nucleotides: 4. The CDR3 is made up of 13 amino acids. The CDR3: CSALAGGPNEQFF. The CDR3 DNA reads TGCAGTGCCCTAGCGGGGGGGCCGAATGAGCAGTTCTTC.

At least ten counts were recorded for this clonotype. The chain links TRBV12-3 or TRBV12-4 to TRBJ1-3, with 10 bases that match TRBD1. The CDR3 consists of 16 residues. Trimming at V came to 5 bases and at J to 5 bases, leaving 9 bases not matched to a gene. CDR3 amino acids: CASSVLGQGYRNTIYF. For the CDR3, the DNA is TGTGCCAGCAGTGTGCTGGGACAGGGGTATCGAAACACCATATATTTT.

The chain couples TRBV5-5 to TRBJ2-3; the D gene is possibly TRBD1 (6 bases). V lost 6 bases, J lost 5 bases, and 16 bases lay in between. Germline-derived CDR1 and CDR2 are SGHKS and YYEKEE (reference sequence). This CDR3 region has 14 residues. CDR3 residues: CASNPLPGQDTQYF. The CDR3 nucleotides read TGTGCCAGCAACCCGCTACCGGGACAAGATACGCAGTATTTT.

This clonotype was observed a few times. In DNA, the CDR3 is TGTGCCAGCAGCTTGGTGCCTAGCGGGAAAGACGGGGAGCTGTTTTTT. Encoded protein: CASSLVPSGKDGELFF. The chain is built from TRBV5-5 and TRBJ2-2; TRBD2 matches 9 bases. Germline values: CDR1 SGHKS, CDR2 YYEKEE (reference sequence). The J segment lost 7 bases and the V segment lost 0 bases, leaving 7 bases of the junction unmatched. This CDR3 has 16 amino acids.

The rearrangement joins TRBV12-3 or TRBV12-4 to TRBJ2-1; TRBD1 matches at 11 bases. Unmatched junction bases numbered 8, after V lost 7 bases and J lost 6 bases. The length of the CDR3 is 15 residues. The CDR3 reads CASIPGQGAGNEQFF. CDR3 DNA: TGTGCCAGCATCCCCGGACAGGGGGCTGGCAATGAGCAGTTCTTC.